Shown below are 15 T cell receptor beta chains from a single sample sequenced in a study of T-cell reconstitution after alpha-beta-depleted transplantation in children. TCRbeta library construction was performed incorporating unique molecular identifiers. TCRdb re-derived calls from the PCR reads in MiXCR, one entry per CDR3 protein. The sample has about 980,000 distinct CDR3 sequences; about 30% are singletons. This material consisted of PBMCs, mostly from graft donor cells, taken 360 days after TCRalphabeta/CD19-depleted stem cell transplant. These receptors all stem from a boy under two years old who had a stem cell transplant for SCID, so the T cells may come from the graft donor.

This clonotype has more than one count but fewer than ten. J is TRBJ2-7 and V is TRBV5-5; 11 bases line up with TRBD2. This CDR3 has 17 amino acids. The germline CDR1 and CDR2 sequences are SGHKS and YYEKEE (reference sequence). J gave up 2 bases and V 1 base, and 8 bases lay outside the gene matches. DNA of the CDR3: TGTGCCAGCAGCTTGCGGGCTAGCGGGGGGCAGACCTACGAGCAGTACTTC. Encoded protein: CASSLRASGGQTYEQYF.

This clonotype was observed a handful of times. This chain links TRBV9 with TRBJ2-2, with 7 nucleotides matching TRBD2. V gave up 0 bases and J gave up 5 bases; unmatched junction bases: 7. The CDR3 runs to 16 residues. Germline values: CDR1 SGDLS, CDR2 YYNGEE. The CDR3 nucleotides are TGTGCCAGCAGCGTAGAGCCCTTCGGGGGGACCGGGGAGCTGTTTTTT. Its protein is CASSVEPFGGTGELFF. Based on the CDR3 plus reference TRBV9 and TRBJ2-2, the full variable domain is DSGVTQTPKHLITATGQRVTLRCSPRSGDLSVYWYQQSLDQGLQFLIQYYNGEERAKGNILERFSAQQFPDLHSELNLSSLELGDSALYFCASSVEPFGGTGELFFGEGSRLTVL.

This clonotype was found once. Mismatch with germline at one junction end may stem from a read error. The chain has TRBV27 and TRBJ2-3; 8 nucleotides align to TRBD2. CDR3 length equals 15 residues. Looked up from germline, CDR1 is MNHEY and CDR2 is SMNVEV (reference sequence). The CDR3: CACSYDGGAGDTQYF. CDR3 DNA: TGTGCCTGCAGTTACGACGGGGGGGCTGGGGATACGCAGTATTTT.

V usage is TRBV7-2 and J usage is TRBJ2-1; a weak D match, TRBD2 (6 bases). CDR1 is SGHTA and CDR2 is FQGNSA in the germline V gene. V lost 0 bases to trimming and J lost 9 bases, with 12 bases between them. CDR3 length: 14 residues. CDR3 coding DNA: TGTGCCAGCAGCTTAGCTGGGGGGTATACTGAGCAGTTCTTC. It translates to CASSLAGGYTEQFF.

The chain links TRBV5-4 to TRBJ2-2; D is undetermined. Trimming shortened V by 1 base and J by 2 bases, and 9 bases separated the two germline ends. Germline V gene data show CDR1 as SGHNT and CDR2 as YYREEE (reference sequence). The CDR3 loop spans 15 amino acids. This CDR3 reads CASSLSSDNTGELFF. DNA for the CDR3: TGTGCCAGCAGCTTGTCGTCGGATAACACCGGGGAGCTGTTTTTT.

V and J are TRBV15 and TRBJ1-2; tentative D call: TRBD1 (5 bases). Looked up from germline, CDR1 is LNHNV and CDR2 is YYDKDF (reference sequence). V gave up 0 bases and J gave up 4 bases, with 9 bases separating them. This CDR3 region has 14 residues. CDR3 sequence: CATSREVDSYGYTF. In DNA, the CDR3 is TGTGCCACCAGCAGAGAGGTCGACAGCTATGGCTACACCTTC.

This clonotype has a single count. The chain carries TRBV29-1 and TRBJ1-1, with 8 positions matching TRBD1. V shed 6 bases, J shed 4 bases, and the junction held 10 bases outside the gene matches. Germline V CDR1 and CDR2: SQVTM, ANQGSEA. This CDR3 region has 14 residues. CDR3 nucleotides: TGCAGCGTCAGATTACAGGGGGTGAGCACTGAAGCTTTCTTT. Translating gives CSVRLQGVSTEAFF.

A few counts support this clonotype. The chain carries TRBV7-9 and TRBJ1-5; 9 positions match TRBD1. Losses at the gene ends were 4 bases for V and 7 bases for J; bases not matched to a gene: 8. CDR1 and CDR2 from the germline V gene are SEHNR and FQNEAQ (reference sequence). The CDR3 contains 15 residues. In nucleotides, the CDR3 is TGTGCCAGCAGCTGGGACAGGGAGTACGAACAGCCCCAGCATTTT. Translation: CASSWDREYEQPQHF. The full variable domain, in which reference TRBV7-9 and TRBJ1-5 provide the parts outside the CDR3, is DTGVSQNPRHKITKRGQNVTFRCDPISEHNRLYWYRQTLGQGPEFLTYFQNEAQLEKSRLLSDRFSAERPKGSFSTLEIQRTEQGDSAMYLCASSWDREYEQPQHFGDGTRLSIL.

In the case of this clonotype: This may be a read error, as it is one base from a much larger clone. The conserved closing phenylalanine or tryptophan is absent in this CDR3, likely reflecting a read error. The chain joins TRBV28 to TRBJ1-1, with D possibly TRBD1 on 5 matching bases. CDR3 size: 13 residues. V gave up 7 bases and J gave up 5 bases, with 14 bases separating them. Germline V gene lookup returns CDR1 MDHEN and CDR2 SYDVKM. CDR3 residues: CASKGPLGTEAFY. In DNA, the CDR3 is TGTGCCAGCAAGGGGCCCCTGGGGACTGAAGCTTTCTAT.

The table lists this clonotype with a few counts. This chain links TRBV15 with TRBJ2-7, with D uncertain. V dropped 5 bases and J dropped 4 bases, with 12 bases sitting between them. This CDR3 has 13 amino acids. Germline V gene data show CDR1 as LNHNV and CDR2 as YYDKDF (reference sequence). CDR3 sequence: CATSLENMYEQYF. The CDR3 nucleotides are TGTGCCACCAGCCTCGAAAATATGTACGAGCAGTACTTC.

This clonotype was seen a single time. The rearrangement uses TRBV4-2 and TRBJ1-4; D is unclear. This CDR3 is built from 16 residues. Trimming removed 4 bases at V and 7 bases at J, with 19 bases between. In germline, CDR1 is LGHNA, CDR2 YNFKEQ. The CDR3 DNA reads as TGTGCCAGCAGCCGCCTGAGTCTAGGGAGCGGTGAAAAACTGTTTTTT. Amino acid sequence: CASSRLSLGSGEKLFF.

This clonotype was picked up a small number of times. This rearrangement joins TRBV20-1 to TRBJ2-1; TRBD2 aligns across 7 bases. With V trimmed by 3 bases and J by 8 bases, 1 base remained unmatched. The V gene's germline CDR1 is DFQATT and CDR2 SNEGSKA (reference sequence). CDR3 length: 11 amino acids. CDR3 sequence: CSASGGYEQFF. The CDR3 DNA sequence: TGCAGTGCTAGCGGGGGGTATGAGCAGTTCTTC.

This clonotype has more than one count but fewer than ten. The chain uses TRBV5-1 and TRBJ2-7; 7 positions agree with TRBD1. Germline V lookup: CDR1 SGHRS, CDR2 YFSETQ. The CDR3 spans 15 residues. V lost 4 bases to trimming and J lost 6 bases; unmatched junction nucleotides: 13. The DNA for the CDR3 is TGCGCCAGCAGCCTCCCAACAGGGGTGTCGGGCGAGCAGTACTTC. Residues: CASSLPTGVSGEQYF.

The chain links TRBV29-1 to TRBJ1-1; no reliable D call. Per the germline V gene, CDR1 is SQVTM and CDR2 is ANQGSEA. Trimming removed 3 bases from V and 10 bases from J, with 15 bases in between. The CDR3 runs to 12 residues. This CDR3 is CSVESAPPGAFF. The CDR3 DNA sequence: TGCAGCGTTGAGTCGGCTCCACCAGGAGCTTTCTTT.

This clonotype was counted a single time. V usage is TRBV4-1 and J usage is TRBJ1-4, with a tentative D call TRBD1 (6 bases). Trimming left V 5 bases short and J 5 bases short, with 12 bases between. Germline lookup yields CDR1 MGHRA and CDR2 YSYEKL. The CDR3 is 14 residues long. The CDR3 reads CASSFGRGNEKLFF. The CDR3 region has the DNA TGCGCCAGCAGCTTTGGGAGGGGGAATGAAAAACTGTTTTTT.